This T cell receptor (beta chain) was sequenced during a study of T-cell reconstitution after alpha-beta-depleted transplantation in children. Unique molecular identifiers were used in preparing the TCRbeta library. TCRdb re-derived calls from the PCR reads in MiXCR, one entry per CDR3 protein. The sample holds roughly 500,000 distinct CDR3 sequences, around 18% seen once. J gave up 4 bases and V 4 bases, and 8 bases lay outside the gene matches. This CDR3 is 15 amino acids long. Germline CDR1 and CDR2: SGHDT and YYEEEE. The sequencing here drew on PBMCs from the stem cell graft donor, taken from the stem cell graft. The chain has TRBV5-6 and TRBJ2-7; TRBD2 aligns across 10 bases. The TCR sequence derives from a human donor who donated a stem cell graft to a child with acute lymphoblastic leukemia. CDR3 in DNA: TGTGCCAGCAGCCTTCCGGGACTAGCGCTGTACGAGCAGTACTTC. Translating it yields CASSLPGLALYEQYF.